This T cell receptor (beta chain) was recovered during a study of control samples from healthy donors and cancer patients. The assay was immunoSEQ multiplex PCR, and TCRdb's table has in-frame clones only and misses some. In the table there are 160,000 or so clones, approximately 90% of which are singletons. CDR1 LGHNA and CDR2 YSLEER come from the germline V gene. The CDR3 runs to 16 residues. After removal of 1 base from V and 7 bases from J, the junction contained 7 bases not matched to a gene. The chain couples TRBV4-3 to TRBJ1-4; TRBD1 agrees at 9 bases. The TCR sequence derives from a woman aged 25-40 years in good health. Sample: blood. In DNA form, the CDR3 reads TGCGCCAGCAGCCAAGGCGCCGGGACAGGGAGTGAAAAACTGTTTTTT. Encoded protein: CASSQGAGTGSEKLFF.